This is a list of T cell receptor beta chains from one sample in a study of blood T cell repertoires in COVID-19. Clones were read by immunoSEQ multiplex PCR, and TCRdb kept only the in-frame ones, dropping some. The data show about 140,000 clones, about four fifths seen once. The specimen was PBMCs or T cells enriched from blood (not recorded which). These TCRs come from a middle-aged man with acute COVID-19. Both conserved end residues are trimmed from each CDR3. A D gene is named only where the DNA matches it firmly.

TRBJ2-7 . TRBV27 ASSPRGSSEQY
TRBJ2-5 . TRBV6-2/TRBV6-3 ASSYGGGGETQY
TRBJ2-7 TRBD1 TRBV19 ASSLDRAAYEQY
TRBJ2-7 TRBD1 TRBV5-1 ASSPGGTDRDEQY
TRBJ2-7 . TRBV4-2 ASSQSGGGGGVYEQY
TRBJ1-1 . TRBV6-5 ASRAGTRAF
TRBJ2-1 TRBD2 TRBV15 ATSRDLASGENEQF
TRBJ2-1 TRBD2 TRBV30 AWSVSAGGYNEQF
TRBJ2-1 . TRBV5-4 ASSSSAGAYNEQF
TRBJ1-3 . TRBV7-2 ASSTSGPGSSSDIY
TRBJ2-7 . TRBV28 ASSLSSPGSYEQY
TRBJ2-3 . TRBV5-1 ASSFEHSTDTQY
TRBJ2-1 TRBD2 TRBV24-1 ATGLLGLAGAWVLSTSSYNEQF
TRBJ1-1 TRBD1 TRBV28 ASSQPDRGHTEAF
TRBJ1-5 . TRBV11-2 ASSLSDNQPQH
TRBJ2-1 . TRBV24-1 ATSGEGVSYNEQF
TRBJ2-1 TRBD2 TRBV5-1 ASSLVGLAGSEQF
TRBJ1-2 . TRBV12-3/TRBV12-4 ASSWGLGYGYT
TRBJ2-3 TRBD2 TRBV6-2/TRBV6-3 ASSYRLAGVPHTDTQY
TRBJ1-4 . TRBV7-2 SSSLTPGDEKLF
TRBJ2-4 . TRBV5-1 ASSEGLLAKNIQY
TRBJ1-4 . TRBV5-1 ASSRTDPNEKLF
TRBJ2-1 . TRBV5-1 ASSLHTGEQF